The rows below give T cell receptor beta chains drawn from one sample of a study of blood T cell repertoires in COVID-19. The table came from immunoSEQ multiplex PCR; TCRdb's copy has only in-frame clones and leaves some out. The sample has some 200,000 clones, about 85% seen once. Material for sequencing was peripheral blood. These receptors originate from a man aged 65 to 85 with acute or convalescent COVID-19. CDR3s include the opening cysteine and the closing phenylalanine or tryptophan. A D gene is named only where the DNA matches it firmly.

.,TRBV19,TRBJ2-5,TGTGCCACCGCGCACTTGACAGAGGATATTGGAGAGACCCAGTACTTC,CATAHLTEDIGETQYF
.,TRBV5-1,TRBJ2-3,TGCGCCAGCAGCTTGGCCGGGCAGGGCCCAGATACGCAGTATTTT,CASSLAGQGPDTQYF
TRBD1,TRBV27,TRBJ2-1,TGTGCCAGCAGTGCACTACAGGGGCGGGTCGGGGAGACCGGCAATGAGCAGTTCTTC,CASSALQGRVGETGNEQFF
.,TRBV10-3,TRBJ1-5,TGTGCCATCGGGACTGATGATTTGGGCAATCAGCCCCAGCATTTT,CAIGTDDLGNQPQHF
.,TRBV24-1,TRBJ2-2,TGTGCCACCAGTGATTTGCTATTCGGGGGAACCGGGGAGCTGTTTTTT,CATSDLLFGGTGELFF
.,TRBV24-1,TRBJ1-1,TGTGCCACCATTGGGGCAGCGAACACTGAAGCTTTCTTT,CATIGAANTEAFF
.,TRBV7-2,TRBJ2-1,TGTGCCAGCAGCTTTGTACCGGTGCGAAGCTCCTACAATGAGCAGTTCTTC,CASSFVPVRSSYNEQFF
TRBD2,TRBV27,TRBJ2-7,TGTGCCAGCAGTGATGGACTAGCGGGAGGCTACGAGCAGTACTTC,CASSDGLAGGYEQYF
.,TRBV9,TRBJ2-1,TGTGCCAGCAGCCCCGATACAGGGTTAGTCGGCAATGAGCAGTTCTTC,CASSPDTGLVGNEQFF
.,TRBV28,TRBJ1-2,TGTGCCAGCCTACGTGAAGGGGTATCGGGCTACACCTTC,CASLREGVSGYTF
.,TRBV24-1,TRBJ1-2,TGTGCCACCAGTGATAGGGGGACGAGTGGCTACACCTTC,CATSDRGTSGYTF
.,TRBV6-5,TRBJ1-4,TGTGCCAGCAGCTTAATACAAACTAATGAAAAACTGTTTTTT,CASSLIQTNEKLFF
TRBD1,TRBV18,TRBJ1-1,TGTGCCAGCTCAGGAGGGGGCCGAACTGAAGCTTTCTTT,CASSGGGRTEAFF
TRBD1,TRBV4-1,TRBJ1-2,TGCGCCAGCAGCTCCCGCCACCAGACAGGGGCATCAACGGCGTTCTATGGCTACACCTTC,CASSSRHQTGASTAFYGYTF
.,TRBV2,TRBJ1-1,TGTGCCAGCAGTGGAGGGTTTACTGAAGCTTTCTTT,CASSGGFTEAFF
TRBD1,TRBV28,TRBJ1-2,TGTGCCAGCAGCATCACCGACAGGGGGGGTGGCTACACCTTC,CASSITDRGGGYTF